What follows are 32 T cell receptor beta chains derived from one specimen sequenced in a study of Ad26.COV2.S vaccination and SARS-CoV-2 variants. Clones were sequenced by immunoSEQ multiplex PCR, and TCRdb holds only the in-frame ones, with some missing. Of 380,000 or so clones in the sample, 85% to 90% were seen once. Treatment noted: roughly 19 received Ad26.COV2.S at low or high dose, single or two shots; about 5 received placebo; per-sample allocation not given. Sampling was performed 63 days after the first vaccine or placebo injection. Sequenced here: peripheral blood, sampled in a trial of Ad26.COV2.S vaccine versus placebo. The receptors here all came from a person aged 18 to 65 who received the Ad26.COV2.S COVID-19 vaccine or a placebo.

V gene TRBV18 combines with J gene TRBJ1-5; D unclear. Germline V gene data show CDR1 as KGHSH and CDR2 as LQKENI. Between the trimmed V and J ends, which lost 6 bases and 7 bases, there was a span of 19 bases. The CDR3 loop spans 15 amino acids. CDR3 residues: CASSHDTAELQPQHF. In DNA, the CDR3 is TGTGCCAGCTCCCACGACACCGCGGAGTTGCAGCCCCAGCATTTT.

The CDR3 region has the DNA TGTGCCAGCAGCTTACGTCCAGGGGGTGTAGACGAGCAGTACTTC. Residues: CASSLRPGGVDEQYF. The J gene is TRBJ2-7, the V gene TRBV11-2; 7 bases fit TRBD1. The germline CDR1 and CDR2 sequences are SGHAT and FQNNGV. The CDR3 extends over 15 amino acids. Trimming took 2 bases from V and 5 from J; bases not matched to a gene: 9. The complete variable domain, with remaining parts taken from reference TRBV11-2 and TRBJ2-7, reads EAGVAQSPRYKIIEKRQSVAFWCNPISGHATLYWYQQILGQGPKLLIQFQNNGVVDDSQLPKDRFSAERLKGVDSTLKIQPAKLEDSAVYLCASSLRPGGVDEQYFGPGTRLTVT.

The chain has TRBV11-3 and TRBJ2-1; D gene ambiguous. Germline V gives CDR1 SGHNT, CDR2 YENEEA. V lost 1 base, J lost 5 bases, and 9 bases lay in between. This CDR3 is 14 amino acids long. CDR3 sequence reads: CASSLGFTDNEQFF. The CDR3 DNA follows: TGTGCCAGCAGCTTAGGTTTCACGGACAATGAGCAGTTCTTC.

The rearrangement joins TRBV6-5 to TRBJ1-1; tentatively, D is TRBD1 (5 bases). Trimming removed 8 bases at V and 4 bases at J, with 14 bases between. The CDR3 length is 13 residues. Germline CDR1 and CDR2: MNHEY and SVGAGI. The CDR3 reads CASFSQGRTEAFF. Written as DNA, the CDR3 is TGTGCCAGCTTCTCTCAGGGCCGCACTGAAGCTTTCTTT.

The rearrangement links TRBV7-3 to TRBJ2-3; TRBD2 matches at 9 bases. The CDR3 consists of 18 residues. Germline CDR1 is SGHTA and CDR2 is FQGTGA. Germline trimming cut 1 base from V and 5 bases from J; bases unmatched to any gene: 13. The CDR3 bases are TGTGCCAGCAGCTTAAATCTTCGGGGGAGCGGGAGGATAGATACGCAGTATTTT. Protein: CASSLNLRGSGRIDTQYF.

In regard to this clone: At one boundary the junction diverges from the germline segment, which might be a read error. The rearrangement joins TRBV19 to TRBJ1-2; no clear D gene. The CDR3 is made up of 12 amino acids. The germline V gene encodes CDR1 LNHDA and CDR2 SQIVND (reference sequence). The CDR3 is CASSLDNYGYTF. For the CDR3, the DNA is TGTGCCAGTAGTTTAGACAACTATGGCTACACCTTC. Variable domain in full (rest from reference TRBV19 and TRBJ1-2): DGGITQSPKYLFRKEGQNVTLSCEQNLNHDAMYWYRQDPGQGLRLIYYSQIVNDFQKGDIAEGYSVSREKKESFPLTVTSAQKNPTAFYLCASSLDNYGYTFGSGTRLTVV.

The rearrangement links TRBV3-1 (or the pseudogene TRBV3-2) to TRBJ2-5; 9 positions agree with TRBD2. The germline gives CDR1 LGHDT, CDR2 YNNKEL (reference sequence). The CDR3 runs to 14 residues. V dropped 4 bases and J dropped 3; count of bases not matched to a gene: 3. The DNA for the CDR3 is TGTGCCAGCAGCCTAGCGGGAGCAGAAGAGACCCAGTACTTC. It encodes CASSLAGAEETQYF.

V usage is TRBV19 and J usage is TRBJ2-1, with a weak D call TRBD1 (6 bases). V was clipped by 8 bases and J by 4 bases, with 24 bases between them. CDR3 length equals 17 residues. Germline CDR1 is LNHDA and CDR2 is SQIVND (reference sequence). The DNA of the CDR3 is TGTGCCAGTTCCAGGGGCGGTCCCTCGCCAGCATACAATGAGCAGTTCTTC. As protein: CASSRGGPSPAYNEQFF.

This chain uses TRBV28 with TRBJ1-2, with D perhaps matching TRBD1 (5 bases). Germline lookup yields CDR1 MDHEN and CDR2 SYDVKM. V lost 7 bases to trimming and J lost 3 bases, with 21 bases between them. The CDR3 totals 16 residues. CDR3 residues: CASTIPGQDKDYGYTF. The CDR3 bases are TGTGCCAGCACCATTCCCGGGCAGGACAAGGACTATGGCTACACCTTC.

The chain recombines TRBV30 with TRBJ2-7, with D perhaps TRBD1 or TRBD2 (6 bases each). CDR1 is GTSNPN, CDR2 SVGIG, per germline (reference sequence). V lost 0 bases and J 7 bases, leaving 19 bases between the germline ends. This CDR3 has 15 residues. The DNA for the CDR3 is TGTGCCTGGAGTGTTTCAGCGGGTGGGGACACAGAGCAGTACTTC. This gives the protein CAWSVSAGGDTEQYF.

The chain carries TRBV28 and TRBJ1-6; no firm D call. The ends were cut back, 6 bases at V and 7 bases at J, with 13 bases in the middle. CDR1 and CDR2 (germline): MDHEN, SYDVKM. The CDR3 loop spans 14 amino acids. The CDR3: CASRTGPRNSPLHF. The CDR3 DNA sequence: TGTGCCAGCAGGACCGGGCCGAGGAATTCACCCCTCCACTTT.

This rearrangement joins TRBV7-8 to TRBJ2-2, with 9 bases that match TRBD1. Germline lookup yields CDR1 SGHVS and CDR2 FQNEAQ. V shed 4 bases, J shed 7 bases, and the junction held 7 bases outside the gene matches. This CDR3 region has 15 residues. The CDR3 DNA sequence: TGTGCCAGCAGCTGGGACAGGGATATTGGCGGGGAGCTGTTTTTT. Translated, it gives CASSWDRDIGGELFF.

This chain connects TRBV18 to TRBJ2-3, with D unclear. V was shortened by 5 bases and J by 6 bases, with 9 bases between the two germline ends. Germline CDR1 KGHSH, CDR2 LQKENI. There are 12 residues in the CDR3. DNA for the CDR3: TGTGCCAGCTCAATAGGTGGGGATACGCAGTATTTT. Its protein product is CASSIGGDTQYF.

This chain links TRBV24-1 with TRBJ2-5, with D maybe TRBD1 (5 bases). Trimming cost V 3 bases and J 5 bases, with 15 bases left between them. Germline V lookup: CDR1 KGHDR, CDR2 SFDVKD. The CDR3 extends over 15 amino acids. CDR3 residues: CATSDGRANRETQYF. The DNA of the CDR3 is TGTGCCACCAGTGATGGCAGGGCTAACAGGGAGACCCAGTACTTC.

The chain joins TRBV5-1 to TRBJ1-2; D unresolved. Trimming left V 1 base short and J 2 bases short, with 9 bases between. The germline V gene has CDR1 SGHRS and CDR2 YFSETQ. The CDR3 consists of 14 residues. CDR3 DNA sequence: TGCGCCAGCAGCTTGTTCGGTCTCAACTATGGCTACACCTTC. Protein product: CASSLFGLNYGYTF.

The J gene is TRBJ2-7, the V gene TRBV7-2; D might be TRBD1 or TRBD2, each matching 6 bases. There are 16 residues in the CDR3. From germline, CDR1 is SGHTA and CDR2 FQGNSA. V shed 5 bases and J shed 2 bases, with 19 bases lying between them. For the CDR3, the DNA is TGTGCCAGCAGCCTCAATTGGGGGGACACAACCTACGAGCAGTACTTC. Residues: CASSLNWGDTTYEQYF.

This chain uses TRBV27 with TRBJ2-7; D may match TRBD1 or TRBD2 (5 bases each). Trimming removed 0 bases at V and 3 bases at J, with 9 bases between. Germline V gene data show CDR1 as MNHEY and CDR2 as SMNVEV (reference sequence). The CDR3 spans 14 residues. DNA of the CDR3: TGTGCCAGCAGTTTATCTACGGGGCTCTACGAGCAGTACTTC. Residues: CASSLSTGLYEQYF.

The chain has TRBV24-1 and TRBJ2-2, with a tentative D call TRBD1 (5 bases). Germline CDR1 is KGHDR and CDR2 is SFDVKD. With 0 bases removed from V and 7 bases from J, the gap between germline ends came to 8 bases. The CDR3 loop spans 14 amino acids. The CDR3 reads CATSDLRGGGELFF. The CDR3 nucleotides read TGTGCCACCAGTGATTTGAGGGGTGGCGGGGAGCTGTTTTTT.

This chain connects TRBV5-8 to TRBJ2-7, with D possibly TRBD1 on 6 matching bases. CDR1 SGHTS and CDR2 YDEGEE come from the germline V gene. The V end was cut by 4 bases, the J end by 2 bases, with 10 bases between. CDR3 length equals 13 residues. As DNA, the CDR3 is TGTGCCAGCAGCCCGGACAGTACCTACGAGCAGTACTTC. This translates into CASSPDSTYEQYF.

The chain is built from TRBV3-1 (or the pseudogene TRBV3-2) and TRBJ1-2; TRBD1 agrees at 12 bases. In germline, CDR1 is LGHDT, CDR2 YNNKEL (reference sequence). The CDR3 runs to 17 residues. The ends lost 3 bases at V and 4 bases at J; junction bases unmatched: 9. CDR3 sequence reads: CASSQRDRGREFYGYTF. The CDR3 DNA sequence: TGTGCCAGCAGCCAGAGGGACAGGGGGCGCGAGTTCTATGGCTACACCTTC.

The chain joins TRBV7-3 to TRBJ2-7, with 9 bases lining up with TRBD1. CDR1 and CDR2 (germline): SGHTA, FQGTGA. Losses at the gene ends were 4 bases for V and 6 bases for J; bases not matched to a gene: 7. There are 14 residues in the CDR3. In DNA, the CDR3 is TGTGCCAGCAGCTCCCCGGGACAGGGTGGCGAGCAGTACTTC. The encoded protein is CASSSPGQGGEQYF. Together with reference TRBV7-3 and TRBJ2-7, the CDR3 gives the full variable domain: GAGVSQTPSNKVTEKGKYVELRCDPISGHTALYWYRQSLGQGPEFLIYFQGTGAADDSGLPNDRFFAVRPEGSVSTLKIQRTERGDSAVYLCASSSPGQGGEQYFGPGTRLTVT.

The chain carries TRBV30 and TRBJ2-3; no firm D call. CDR3 size: 13 residues. Germline V gene lookup returns CDR1 GTSNPN and CDR2 SVGIG (reference sequence). V was trimmed by 2 bases and J by 0 bases, leaving 6 bases between them. The CDR3 DNA reads TGTGCCTGGAGTCAAGGCAGCACAGATACGCAGTATTTT. Its translation is CAWSQGSTDTQYF. Combining the CDR3 with reference TRBV30 and TRBJ2-3 gives the whole variable domain SQTIHQWPATLVQPVGSPLSLECTVEGTSNPNLYWYRQAAGRGLQLLFYSVGIGQISSEVPQNLSASRPQDRQFILSSKKLLLSDSGFYLCAWSQGSTDTQYFGPGTRLTVL.

This chain joins TRBV30 and TRBJ2-2; D remains ambiguous. Trimming pared 2 bases from V and 6 bases from J, leaving 7 bases between. Per the germline V gene, CDR1 is GTSNPN and CDR2 is SVGIG (reference sequence). The CDR3 sequence is 12 residues long. This chain's CDR3 is CAWSRISGELFF. In nucleotides, the CDR3 is TGTGCCTGGAGTCGAATTTCCGGGGAGCTGTTTTTT.

V usage is TRBV4-2 and J usage is TRBJ2-1; no definite D call. Trimming pared 0 bases from V and 4 bases from J, leaving 13 bases between. CDR3 size: 16 residues. Germline V gene sequence: CDR1 LGHNA, CDR2 YNFKEQ. The CDR3 reads CASSQDTSLRYNEQFF. The DNA of the CDR3 is TGTGCCAGCAGCCAAGATACATCCTTGAGATACAATGAGCAGTTCTTC.

The V call is TRBV19, the J call TRBJ2-7; 8 bases map to TRBD2. Trimming at V came to 7 bases and at J to 7 bases, leaving 12 bases not matched to a gene. Germline values: CDR1 LNHDA, CDR2 SQIVND (reference sequence). The CDR3 contains 14 residues. The CDR3 coding sequence is TGTGCCAGTACCCCCCGGGCGGGAGGCCTGGAGCAGTACTTC. This translates into CASTPRAGGLEQYF.

V usage is TRBV6-6 and J usage is TRBJ2-1; TRBD2 matches at 8 bases. CDR3 length: 15 amino acids. V lost 2 bases, J lost 10 bases, and 10 bases stayed unmatched. Germline CDR1 is MNHNY and CDR2 is SVGAGI (reference sequence). CDR3 amino acids: CASSYGAVGGEEQFF. The CDR3 DNA follows: TGTGCCAGCAGTTACGGCGCTGTCGGGGGGGAAGAGCAGTTCTTC.

The chain couples TRBV29-1 to TRBJ1-1; D might be TRBD1 (6 bases). Trimming took 3 bases from V and 4 from J, leaving 12 bases between them. The CDR3 covers 13 residues. CDR1 SQVTM and CDR2 ANQGSEA come from the germline V gene. Here the CDR3 reads CSVDEGVATEAFF. CDR3 bases: TGCAGCGTTGACGAGGGGGTGGCCACTGAAGCTTTCTTT.

The J gene is TRBJ2-5, the V gene TRBV7-9; no definite D call. V was clipped by 3 bases and J by 5 bases, with 10 bases between them. Germline-derived CDR1 and CDR2 are SEHNR and FQNEAQ (reference sequence). The CDR3 sequence is 13 residues long. CDR3 sequence (DNA): TGTGCCAGCAGCTTTGACCGGCGGGAGACCCAGTACTTC. Translated: CASSFDRRETQYF. Based on the CDR3 plus reference TRBV7-9 and TRBJ2-5, the full variable domain is DTGVSQNPRHKITKRGQNVTFRCDPISEHNRLYWYRQTLGQGPEFLTYFQNEAQLEKSRLLSDRFSAERPKGSFSTLEIQRTEQGDSAMYLCASSFDRRETQYFGPGTRLLVL.

The chain uses TRBV28 and TRBJ1-1; 7 bases fit TRBD1. This CDR3 comprises 14 residues. Germline CDR1 and CDR2: MDHEN and SYDVKM. Trimming removed 7 bases from V and 1 base from J; junction bases left unmatched: 6. The CDR3 DNA is TGTGCCAGCACTTGGCAGGGGGGGAACACTGAAGCTTTCTTT. This codes for CASTWQGGNTEAFF.

V usage is TRBV3-1 (or the pseudogene TRBV3-2) and J usage is TRBJ1-4, with a weak D call TRBD1 (6 bases). Germline V gene sequence: CDR1 LGHDT, CDR2 YNNKEL (reference sequence). V lost 2 bases to trimming and J lost 5 bases, with 12 bases between them. This CDR3 contains 15 residues. For the CDR3, the DNA is TGTGCCAGCAGCCAAAATGGACAGAGCAATGAAAAACTGTTTTTT. Translation gives CASSQNGQSNEKLFF.

This chain connects TRBV5-1 to TRBJ2-5, with no clear D. Germline V gives CDR1 SGHRS, CDR2 YFSETQ. The V gene lost 4 bases and the J gene lost 9 bases, with 16 bases spanning the gap. The CDR3 is 13 amino acids. CDR3 sequence (DNA): TGCGCCAGCAGCCCCGAAGATGCCATGGCCCAGTACTTC. Protein: CASSPEDAMAQYF. Drawing the rest from reference TRBV5-1 and TRBJ2-5, the complete variable domain is KAGVTQTPRYLIKTRGQQVTLSCSPISGHRSVSWYQQTPGQGLQFLFEYFSETQRNKGNFPGRFSGRQFSNSRSEMNVSTLELGDSALYLCASSPEDAMAQYFGPGTRLLVL.

CDR3 sequence reads: CAISGDLMNTEAFF. DNA for the CDR3: TGTGCCATCAGTGGGGACCTAATGAACACTGAAGCTTTCTTT. The chain links TRBV10-3 to TRBJ1-1, with D tentatively TRBD1 (5 bases). In germline, CDR1 is ENHRY, CDR2 SYGVKD. V was clipped by 4 bases and J by 0 bases, with 9 bases between them. There are 14 residues in the CDR3.